The next 16 T cell receptor beta chains were all read from a single sample in a study of blood T cell repertoires in COVID-19. Clones were sequenced by immunoSEQ multiplex PCR, and TCRdb holds only the in-frame ones, with some missing. The table includes 78,000 or so clones, approximately 80% detected once. Sample: peripheral blood. Source of these receptors: a human donor in a cohort sampled during active COVID-19.

This rearrangement joins TRBV7-6 to TRBJ1-4; D might be TRBD1 (6 bases). This CDR3 has 15 amino acids. Per germline, CDR1 SGHVS and CDR2 FNYEAQ. The V gene lost 5 bases and the J gene lost 8 bases, with 18 bases spanning the gap. In DNA, the CDR3 is TGTGCCAGCAGCGGCGCCCAGGGGACAAAAGAAAAACTGTTTTTT. Protein product: CASSGAQGTKEKLFF.

V gene TRBV9 combines with J gene TRBJ2-7; the match to TRBD1 covers 7 bases. Trimming took 3 bases from V and 7 from J; bases not matched to a gene: 22. CDR3 length: 18 amino acids. Per germline, CDR1 SGDLS and CDR2 YYNGEE. The CDR3 loop reads CASSGGFSTGDEVLEQYF. The CDR3 region has the DNA TGTGCCAGCAGCGGGGGCTTCTCCACAGGGGATGAAGTTTTGGAGCAGTACTTC.

This chain links TRBV6-5 with TRBJ2-5; the D is unclear. The ends were cut back, 0 bases at V and 1 base at J, with 9 bases in the middle. The CDR3 contains 15 residues. Per germline, CDR1 MNHEY and CDR2 SVGAGI. The CDR3, as DNA: TGTGCCAGCAGTTACTCCAGTCTGCTCCAAGAGACCCAGTACTTC. Translated: CASSYSSLLQETQYF.

This clone occurred a few times. The V call is TRBV3-1 (or the pseudogene TRBV3-2), the J call TRBJ2-2; perhaps TRBD2 as D (6 bases). This CDR3 region has 18 residues. With 0 bases removed from V and 0 bases from J, the gap between germline ends came to 14 bases. Germline lookup yields CDR1 LGHDT and CDR2 YNNKEL (reference sequence). The CDR3 coding sequence is TGTGCCAGCAGCCAAGATATCGGACTATACGCGAACACCGGGGAGCTGTTTTTT. Protein sequence: CASSQDIGLYANTGELFF.

This clone is a singleton in its sample. The chain is built from TRBV9 and TRBJ1-1; the D gene is possibly TRBD1 (6 bases). CDR1 is SGDLS, CDR2 YYNGEE, per germline. The V gene lost 5 bases and the J gene lost 1 base, with 12 bases spanning the gap. The CDR3 contains 14 residues. CDR3 residues: CASSPTGQNTEAFF. The DNA for the CDR3 is TGTGCCAGCAGTCCGACAGGCCAGAACACTGAAGCTTTCTTT.

The chain couples TRBV11-2 to TRBJ2-7; D not certain. The CDR3 totals 11 residues. Trimming stripped 3 bases from V and 3 bases from J, with 3 bases between. Looked up from germline, CDR1 is SGHAT and CDR2 is FQNNGV. The CDR3 sequence: CASSFNYEQYF. CDR3 bases: TGTGCCAGCAGCTTCAACTACGAGCAGTACTTC.

The V call is TRBV2, the J call TRBJ2-1, with a weak D call TRBD1 (6 bases). In germline, CDR1 is SNHLY, CDR2 FYNNEI. V was pared by 0 bases and J by 7 bases, with 10 bases between. The CDR3 is 14 amino acids. The DNA of the CDR3 is TGTGCCAGCAGTGAAGCCAGGGGAGCAAATGAGCAGTTCTTC. Protein: CASSEARGANEQFF.

The chain couples TRBV12-3 or TRBV12-4 to TRBJ1-2; D is possibly TRBD1 (5 bases). The germline V and J ends were trimmed by 3 bases and 4 bases, with 9 bases remaining between them. The CDR3 has 13 amino acids. The CDR3 sequence: CASSLQDIYGYTF. The CDR3 DNA follows: TGTGCCAGCAGTTTGCAGGACATCTATGGCTACACCTTC.

This chain connects TRBV9 to TRBJ1-1, with D possibly matching TRBD1 (6 bases). The CDR3 is 14 amino acids. The V and J ends lost 1 base and 0 bases respectively, with 7 bases between them. Germline values: CDR1 SGDLS, CDR2 YYNGEE. CDR3 nucleotide sequence: TGTGCCAGCAGCGTATACAGGGTGAACACTGAAGCTTTCTTT. Translated, it gives CASSVYRVNTEAFF.

This chain uses TRBV3-1 (or the pseudogene TRBV3-2) with TRBJ2-2; D call uncertain. The germline gives CDR1 LGHDT, CDR2 YNNKEL (reference sequence). The CDR3 runs 14 residues. The V end lost 1 base, the J end lost 8 bases, and 11 bases lay between the germline ends. DNA of the CDR3: TGTGCCAGCAGCCAAGCTTCAAAAACAGGGGAGCTGTTTTTT. As protein: CASSQASKTGELFF.

This chain uses TRBV25-1 with TRBJ1-5; 7 bases agree with TRBD1. CDR3 length equals 14 residues. Germline-derived CDR1 and CDR2 are MGHDK and SYGVNS. The J segment lost 7 bases and the V segment lost 3 bases, leaving 6 bases of the junction unmatched. The CDR3 DNA reads as TGTGCCAGCAGTGACGAAGGGGGCAGCCAGCCCCAGCATTTT. This encodes CASSDEGGSQPQHF.

The chain employs TRBV5-1 and TRBJ2-7; D gene ambiguous. The germline V and J ends were trimmed by 7 bases and 5 bases, with 16 bases remaining between them. From germline, CDR1 is SGHRS and CDR2 YFSETQ. The CDR3 runs 13 residues. The CDR3 region has the DNA TGCGCCAGCTCCTACCCCGGCGGAGACGAGCAGTACTTC. This encodes CASSYPGGDEQYF.

This clone was seen only a few times. This chain connects TRBV27 to TRBJ1-6, with 7 bases identical to TRBD1. This CDR3 has 15 residues. Trimming cost V 7 bases and J 6 bases; bases outside gene matches: 9. Germline-derived CDR1 and CDR2 are MNHEY and SMNVEV (reference sequence). Here the CDR3 DNA reads TGTGCCAGCACCACCACAGGGGTCGGTAATTCACCCCTCCACTTT. Its protein product is CASTTTGVGNSPLHF.

The CDR3 is CATSRAAQGAGANVLTF. The CDR3 DNA is TGTGCCACCAGCAGAGCGGCACAGGGGGCTGGGGCCAACGTCCTGACTTTC. V is TRBV15 and J is TRBJ2-6; the match to TRBD1 covers 8 bases. The CDR3 runs 17 residues. V shed 1 base and J 2 bases; nucleotides not matched to a gene: 4. From germline, CDR1 is LNHNV and CDR2 YYDKDF (reference sequence).

The chain has TRBV7-2 and TRBJ1-1; 9 nucleotides line up with TRBD1. From germline, CDR1 is SGHTA and CDR2 FQGNSA. With 0 bases clipped from V and 6 bases from J, the junction kept 5 bases outside the gene matches. The CDR3 is 15 residues long. The CDR3 sequence: CASSLATGGGPEAFF. CDR3 bases: TGTGCCAGCAGCTTAGCGACAGGGGGAGGCCCTGAAGCTTTCTTT. The full variable domain, completed using reference TRBV7-2 and TRBJ1-1, is GAGVSQSPSNKVTEKGKDVELRCDPISGHTALYWYRQSLGQGLEFLIYFQGNSAPDKSGLPSDRFSAERTGGSVSTLTIQRTQQEDSAVYLCASSLATGGGPEAFFGQGTRLTVV.

This clone appeared a few times. V is TRBV5-1 and J is TRBJ2-1; the match to TRBD2 covers 7 bases. V was pared by 5 bases and J by 4 bases, with 6 bases of the junction left unmatched. The CDR3 runs to 14 residues. The V gene's germline CDR1 is SGHRS and CDR2 YFSETQ. CDR3 coding DNA: TGCGCCAGCAGGGCGGGAGCAGGGTACAATGAGCAGTTCTTC. Translating it yields CASRAGAGYNEQFF.